The 4 T cell receptor beta chains presented below share a single source sample, sequenced in a study of T-cell memory formation after mild COVID-19. TCRdb redid the calling of the 5' RACE reads with MiXCR, one entry per CDR3 protein. The top ten clones hold around 8.8% of a sample with around 450,000 distinct CDR3 sequences, roughly a quarter of them seen once. The source material was PBMCs or a T cell subset sorted from them (not recorded which). Receptors were obtained from an adult woman who had mild COVID-19 (a few samples of this study predate the infection). Cell type and time point are not known.

The chain carries TRBV20-1 and TRBJ1-2; TRBD1 matches 11 bases. J lost 5 bases, V lost 6 bases, and 11 bases had no gene match. The germline CDR1 and CDR2 sequences are DFQATT and SNEGSKA (reference sequence). The CDR3 covers 15 residues. The CDR3 DNA sequence: TGCAGTGCCGACGAGATGGGACAGGGGGGGTATGGCTACACCTTC. Amino acid sequence: CSADEMGQGGYGYTF.

The chain is built from TRBV5-1 and TRBJ2-5; maybe TRBD2 (6 bases). The CDR3 contains 14 residues. Trimming took 2 bases from V and 7 from J, leaving 15 bases between them. CDR1 is SGHRS, CDR2 YFSETQ, per germline. The CDR3 region has the DNA TGCGCCAGCAGCTTAGCCGGGGGAGTCGGGACCCAGTACTTC. As protein: CASSLAGGVGTQYF.

The chain carries TRBV5-6 and TRBJ2-6; weak D call: TRBD1 (6 bases). Germline CDR1 and CDR2: SGHDT and YYEEEE. V lost 6 bases, J lost 0 bases, and 19 bases lay in between. The CDR3 covers 18 residues. Here the CDR3 reads CASIELGQFYSGANVLTF. Here the CDR3 DNA reads TGTGCCAGCATCGAGCTCGGACAGTTTTACTCTGGGGCCAACGTCCTGACTTTC.

This clonotype occurred a few times. For the CDR3, the DNA is TGCGCCAGCAGCCAAGATATCGGACAGCCCCAGCATTTT. Its protein is CASSQDIGQPQHF. The chain has TRBV4-1 and TRBJ1-5; D gene uncertain. Trimming cost V 0 bases and J 7 bases, with 7 bases left between them. CDR3 length: 13 amino acids. CDR1 and CDR2 (germline): MGHRA, YSYEKL.